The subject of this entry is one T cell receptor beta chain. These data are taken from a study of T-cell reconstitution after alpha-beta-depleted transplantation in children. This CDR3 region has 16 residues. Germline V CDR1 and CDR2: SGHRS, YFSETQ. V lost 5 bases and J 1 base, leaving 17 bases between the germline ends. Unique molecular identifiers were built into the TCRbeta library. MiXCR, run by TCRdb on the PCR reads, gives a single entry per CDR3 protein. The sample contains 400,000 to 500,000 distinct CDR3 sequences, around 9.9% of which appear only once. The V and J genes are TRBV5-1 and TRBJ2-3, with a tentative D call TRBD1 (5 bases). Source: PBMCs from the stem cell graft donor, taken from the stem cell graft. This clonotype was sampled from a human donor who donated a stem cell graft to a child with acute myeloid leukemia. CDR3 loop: CASSFTGLLRTDTQYF. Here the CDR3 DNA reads TGCGCCAGCAGTTTTACAGGATTACTCCGCACAGATACGCAGTATTTT.